This TCR beta chain is drawn from a study of technical replicates of blood from a handful of donors. Some clones are missing from TCRdb's copy, which holds only in-frame ones; the method was immunoSEQ multiplex PCR. The sample lists about 81,000 clones, almost 96% occurring once. This CDR3 is 14 amino acids long. V lost 5 bases and J lost 7, with 17 bases in between. Germline CDR1 is MNHEY and CDR2 is SMNVEV (reference sequence). J is TRBJ1-1 and V is TRBV27; D is undetermined. The TCR comes from a human donor in good health. The material sequenced was T cells isolated from PBMCs. As DNA, the CDR3 is TGTGCCAGCAGTATCCTGACCTCGGGGAGTGAAGCTTTCTTT. Translation gives CASSILTSGSEAFF.